Listed here are 16 T cell receptor beta chains from one sample, sequenced in a study of cytomegalovirus exposure and HLA in healthy donors. PCR employed 60 Vbeta and 13 Jbeta primers. Using immunoSEQ multiplex PCR, the repertoire was profiled, and TCRdb retains in-frame clones only, with some absent. This repertoire shows 250,000 to 350,000 clones, roughly 88% found once; its top ten account for 3.5% to 4%. Material for sequencing was PBMCs. These receptors all stem from a man aged 35-49 years in good health and CMV-seropositive.

The gene calls are TRBV2 and TRBJ2-7; 9 bases are shared with TRBD2. The germline V gene encodes CDR1 SNHLY and CDR2 FYNNEI. The CDR3 loop spans 13 amino acids. V shed 11 bases, J shed 2 bases, and the junction held 7 bases outside the gene matches. CDR3 nucleotide sequence: TGTGCCGGGGGGACTAGCCCTACCTACGAGCAGTACTTC. This translates into CAGGTSPTYEQYF.

This rearrangement joins TRBV5-4 to TRBJ1-1; no clear D. Germline V gene data show CDR1 as SGHNT and CDR2 as YYREEE (reference sequence). Trimming took off 3 bases at V and 4 bases at J, with 4 bases between the two ends. The CDR3 totals 11 residues. CDR3 bases: TGTGCCAGCAGCTACGGCACTGAAGCTTTCTTT. Protein product: CASSYGTEAFF. Full variable domain (rest looked up from reference TRBV5-4 and TRBJ1-1): ETGVTQSPTHLIKTRGQQVTLRCSSQSGHNTVSWYQQALGQGPQFIFQYYREEENGRGNFPPRFSGLQFPNYSSELNVNALELDDSALYLCASSYGTEAFFGQGTRLTVV.

This rearrangement joins TRBV30 to TRBJ2-5; no clear D. The DNA end is more similar to TRBJ2-7, so the J call may be wrong. The CDR3 has 11 amino acids. The germline V gene has CDR1 GTSNPN and CDR2 SVGIG (reference sequence). The CDR3 sequence is CAFKLTYEQYF. CDR3 bases: TGTGCCTTTAAGCTTACCTACGAGCAGTACTTC.

This clone has just a few counts. The V gene is TRBV6-1, the J gene TRBJ2-7, with TRBD1 matching 10 bases. The CDR3 covers 14 residues. Germline V gene data show CDR1 as MNHNS and CDR2 as SASEGT. Trimming at V came to 5 bases and at J to 7 bases, leaving 8 bases not matched to a gene. DNA of the CDR3: TGTGCCAGCAGTAAAGGGACAGGGGTGGGAGAGCAGTACTTC. This sequence encodes CASSKGTGVGEQYF.

This clone was recorded only once. The chain links TRBV19 to TRBJ1-1; perhaps TRBD1 as D (5 bases). The CDR3 runs to 15 residues. The germline V gene has CDR1 LNHDA and CDR2 SQIVND (reference sequence). The V gene lost 3 bases and the J gene lost 1 base, with 12 bases spanning the gap. This chain's CDR3 is CASSMMGLSNTEAFF. CDR3 coding DNA: TGTGCCAGTAGTATGATGGGACTCTCGAACACTGAAGCTTTCTTT.

The gene calls are TRBV28 and TRBJ2-1; D possibly corresponds to TRBD1 (5 bases). Germline lookup yields CDR1 MDHEN and CDR2 SYDVKM. V lost 6 bases and J 5 bases, leaving 20 bases between the germline ends. The CDR3 spans 16 residues. CDR3: CASSPEGRVDNNEQFF. For the CDR3, the DNA is TGTGCCAGCAGCCCTGAAGGCAGGGTTGATAACAATGAGCAGTTCTTC.

The CDR3, as DNA: TGTGCCAGCACCCTCAAGAGGGCCTACGAGCAGTACTTC. Its protein product is CASTLKRAYEQYF. The chain links TRBV2 to TRBJ2-7, with TRBD2 as a possible D gene (5 bases). The CDR3 contains 13 residues. The V gene lost 7 bases and the J gene lost 2 bases, with 12 bases spanning the gap. Germline V CDR1 and CDR2: SNHLY, FYNNEI.

The chain uses TRBV6-5 and TRBJ2-3; tentatively, D is TRBD1 (6 bases). There are 14 residues in the CDR3. Trimming pared 6 bases from V and 3 bases from J, leaving 13 bases between. Germline CDR1 and CDR2: MNHEY and SVGAGI. CDR3 in DNA: TGTGCCAGCAGCCCTACAGGGAATACAGATACGCAGTATTTT. Protein sequence: CASSPTGNTDTQYF.

V usage is TRBV28 and J usage is TRBJ2-3; 13 nucleotides agree with TRBD2. The CDR3 sequence is 15 residues long. Germline trimming cut 6 bases from V and 10 bases from J; bases unmatched to any gene: 10. In germline, CDR1 is MDHEN, CDR2 SYDVKM. Here the CDR3 DNA reads TGTGCCAGCAGCCTATCGTGGACTAGCGGGAGCTCGCAGTATTTT. This encodes CASSLSWTSGSSQYF.

The V and J genes are TRBV4-2 and TRBJ2-7; a possible D gene is TRBD2 (6 bases). Germline values: CDR1 LGHNA, CDR2 YNFKEQ. The CDR3 is 17 amino acids. With 4 bases removed from V and 2 bases from J, the gap between germline ends came to 21 bases. The CDR3 reads CASSPRGTPAGPYEQYF. In DNA form, the CDR3 reads TGTGCCAGCAGCCCTAGAGGCACCCCAGCGGGCCCCTACGAGCAGTACTTC.

The chain joins TRBV27 to TRBJ2-7, with a possible D match to TRBD2 (8 bases). CDR3 length: 19 residues. V was trimmed by 6 bases and J by 2 bases, leaving 29 bases between them. Germline values: CDR1 MNHEY, CDR2 SMNVEV (reference sequence). CDR3 protein: CASRGSQGVAGPGAYEQYF. CDR3 DNA sequence: TGTGCCAGCAGGGGGTCCCAGGGGGTAGCGGGACCCGGGGCCTACGAGCAGTACTTC.

This sequence joins TRBV7-9 and TRBJ2-2; 8 nucleotides agree with TRBD1. Germline V gene data show CDR1 as SEHNR and CDR2 as FQNEAQ (reference sequence). V shed 5 bases and J 6 bases; nucleotides not matched to a gene: 17. CDR3 length equals 18 residues. The CDR3: CASSQWTGLVSDPGELFF. CDR3 in DNA: TGTGCCAGCAGCCAATGGACAGGGTTGGTGTCAGACCCCGGGGAGCTGTTTTTT.

This clone has more than one count but fewer than ten. This chain uses TRBV18 with TRBJ2-2; possible D gene TRBD1, 5 bases. The CDR3 totals 16 residues. Deletions cut 2 bases from V and 5 bases from J, with 15 bases between. The V gene's germline CDR1 is KGHSH and CDR2 LQKENI. CDR3 nucleotides: TGTGCCAGCTCACCATTACGCAGGGCAGGAACCGGGGAGCTGTTTTTT. It encodes CASSPLRRAGTGELFF.

V is TRBV2 and J is TRBJ2-4; D remains unclear. The V end lost 6 bases, the J end lost 1 base, and 16 bases lay between the germline ends. Germline lookup yields CDR1 SNHLY and CDR2 FYNNEI. This CDR3 has 16 residues. The CDR3 region has the DNA TGTGCCAGCAGGAGGCCGACCCGGCGGGCCAAAAACATTCAGTACTTC. It is translated as CASRRPTRRAKNIQYF. Full variable domain (remainder filled in from reference TRBV2 and TRBJ2-4): EPEVTQTPSHQVTQMGQEVILRCVPISNHLYFYWYRQILGQKVEFLVSFYNNEISEKSEIFDDQFSVERPDGSNFTLKIRSTKLEDSAMYFCASRRPTRRAKNIQYFGAGTRLSVL.

The rearrangement uses TRBV27 and TRBJ2-5; a weak D match, TRBD1 (5 bases). The CDR3 has 13 residues. Germline V gives CDR1 MNHEY, CDR2 SMNVEV (reference sequence). V lost 10 bases and J lost 6, with 18 bases in between. In nucleotides, the CDR3 is TGTGCCAACCTCCGACAGACTTCACAGACCCAGTACTTC. Translated: CANLRQTSQTQYF.

This clone appeared a single time. This rearrangement joins TRBV6-5 to TRBJ2-7; D gene ambiguous. Germline values: CDR1 MNHEY, CDR2 SVGAGI. This CDR3 is 14 amino acids long. V lost 4 bases and J 2 bases, leaving 12 bases between the germline ends. CDR3 in amino acids: CASSLPTPPYEQYF. CDR3 coding DNA: TGTGCCAGCAGTTTGCCGACTCCACCCTACGAGCAGTACTTC.